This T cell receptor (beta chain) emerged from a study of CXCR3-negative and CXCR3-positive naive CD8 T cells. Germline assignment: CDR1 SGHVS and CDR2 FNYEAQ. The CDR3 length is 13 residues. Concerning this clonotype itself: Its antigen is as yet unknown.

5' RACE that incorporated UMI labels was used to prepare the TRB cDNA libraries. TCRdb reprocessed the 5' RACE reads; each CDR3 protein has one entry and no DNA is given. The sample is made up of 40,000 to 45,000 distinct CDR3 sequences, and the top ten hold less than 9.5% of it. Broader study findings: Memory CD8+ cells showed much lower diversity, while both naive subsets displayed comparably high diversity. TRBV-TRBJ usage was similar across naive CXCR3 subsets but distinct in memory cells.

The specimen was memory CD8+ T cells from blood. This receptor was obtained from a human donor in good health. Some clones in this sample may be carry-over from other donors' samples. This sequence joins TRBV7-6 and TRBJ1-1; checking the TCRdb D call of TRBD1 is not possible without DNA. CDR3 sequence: CASSLDSYSEAFF.